The rows below give T cell receptor beta chains drawn from one sample of a study of shared clonotypes between healthy human individuals. Sequencing used immunoSEQ multiplex PCR; TCRdb keeps in-frame clones, though not all of them. The profile shows approximately 940,000 clones, 76% of them singletons. Specimen: memory CD4+ T cells sorted from blood. The receptors were sampled from a young man in good health. The CDR3 runs from the conserved cysteine through the conserved F or W. A D gene is named only where the DNA matches it firmly. The size entry is marked missing in some rows and otherwise reads once, few, many or a size class.

>.|once|TRBV30|TRBJ2-1
CAWSLFTWGSYGNEQFF
TGTGCCTGGAGTCTCTTCACCTGGGGGAGTTACGGCAATGAGCAGTTCTTC
>TRBD1|few|TRBV30|TRBJ2-5
CAWTNRQGGTQYF
TGTGCCTGGACCAACCGACAGGGCGGGACCCAGTACTTC
>TRBD1|.|TRBV30|TRBJ2-5
CAWQTGYGTQYF
TGTGCCTGGCAGACAGGGTACGGGACCCAGTACTTC
>.|.|TRBV2|TRBJ1-6
CASSEVVGKSPLHF
TGTGCCAGCAGTGAAGTAGTCGGCAAGTCACCCCTCCACTTT
>.|once|TRBV29-1|TRBJ1-1
CSVVRASGLVTEAFF
TGCAGCGTTGTCCGTGCCTCCGGGTTGGTAACTGAAGCTTTCTTT
>.|many|TRBV10-2|TRBJ1-2
CASSESGGEDGYTF
TGCGCCAGCAGTGAGTCGGGTGGGGAGGATGGCTACACCTTC
>.|few|TRBV6-1|TRBJ1-3
CASQENHSGNTIYF
TGTGCCAGTCAAGAGAACCACTCTGGAAACACCATATATTTT
>.|.|TRBV5-4|TRBJ2-3
CASSYAVADTQYF
TGTGCCAGCAGCTACGCGGTGGCAGATACGCAGTATTTT
>TRBD1|.|TRBV28|TRBJ2-2
CASSPSGTGRTGELFF
TGTGCCAGCAGCCCGTCCGGGACAGGGAGGACCGGGGAGCTGTTTTTT
>.|.|TRBV11-2|TRBJ2-2
CASSLSRGGTGELFF
TGTGCCAGCAGCTTATCCAGGGGTGGGACCGGGGAGCTGTTTTTT
>.|.|TRBV30|TRBJ2-5
CAGSSSGETQYF
TGTGCCGGATCCAGTTCCGGGGAGACCCAGTACTTC
>.|.|TRBV10-2|TRBJ1-2
CASTEGPEGRYGYTF
TGCGCCAGTACCGAGGGGCCGGAGGGGAGGTATGGCTACACCTTC
>TRBD1|.|TRBV5-6|TRBJ1-5
CASSFQGVNQPQHF
TGTGCCAGCAGCTTTCAGGGGGTCAATCAGCCCCAGCATTTT
>TRBD1|.|TRBV6-5|TRBJ1-6
CASSLGTGLNSPLHF
TGTGCCAGCAGTTTGGGGACAGGGTTAAATTCACCCCTCCACTTT
>.|once|TRBV28|TRBJ1-3
CASRGASAISGNTIYF
TGTGCCAGCAGGGGGGCATCGGCGATCTCTGGAAACACCATATATTTT
>TRBD2|.|TRBV5-1|TRBJ2-3
CASSPGGLAGGPSTDTQYF
TGCGCCAGCAGCCCAGGTGGTTTAGCGGGGGGCCCTAGCACAGATACGCAGTATTTT
>.|few|TRBV5-6|TRBJ1-6
CASSLVGEGSPLHF
TGTGCCAGCAGCTTGGTCGGAGAGGGCTCACCCCTCCACTTT
>TRBD2|.|TRBV9|TRBJ2-1
CASSPRGLDEQFF
TGTGCCAGCAGCCCTCGGGGACTAGATGAGCAGTTCTTC
>.|.|TRBV6-6|TRBJ1-6
CASSYPPTGANSPLHF
TGTGCCAGCAGTTACCCCCCGACAGGCGCTAATTCACCCCTCCACTTT
>.|.|TRBV19|TRBJ2-3
CASSEAGGTQYF
TGTGCCAGTAGCGAAGCCGGGGGTACGCAGTATTTT
>.|.|TRBV29-1|TRBJ1-1
CSVVGPEAFF
TGCAGCGTTGTCGGCCCTGAAGCTTTCTTT
>.|.|TRBV19|TRBJ1-6
CASRTRGRDSPLHF
TGTGCCAGTAGGACAAGAGGGCGGGATTCACCCCTCCACTTT
>TRBD1|.|TRBV7-9|TRBJ1-4
CASSPAGTGGEKLFF
TGTGCCAGCAGCCCAGCGGGGACAGGGGGTGAAAAACTGTTTTTT
>TRBD2|.|TRBV9|TRBJ2-1
CASSVQASGRNEQFF
TGTGCCAGCAGCGTACAGGCTAGCGGGAGGAATGAGCAGTTCTTC
>.|.|TRBV29-1|TRBJ2-4
CSTKGDKNIQYF
TGCAGTACTAAGGGGGACAAAAACATTCAGTACTTC
>.|.|TRBV5-1|TRBJ2-5
CASSLEGGQETQYF
TGCGCCAGCAGCTTGGAGGGAGGACAAGAGACCCAGTACTTC
>.|.|TRBV5-1|TRBJ1-3
CASSLAGNSGNTIYF
TGCGCCAGCAGCTTGGCGGGGAACTCTGGAAACACCATATATTTT
>.|.|TRBV7-9|TRBJ2-3
CASSLDGGRSTDTQYF
TGTGCCAGCAGCTTAGACGGAGGGCGGAGCACAGATACGCAGTATTTT
>.|.|TRBV7-2|TRBJ2-7
CASSYVTSYEQYF
TGTGCCAGCAGCTACGTCACTTCCTACGAGCAGTACTTC
>.|.|TRBV5-6|TRBJ1-3
CASSLPWAGNTIYF
TGTGCCAGCAGCTTGCCGTGGGCTGGAAACACCATATATTTT
>.|.|TRBV30|TRBJ1-6
CAWSVRTWSSYNSPLHF
TGTGCCTGGAGTGTAAGGACGTGGAGCTCCTATAATTCACCCCTCCACTTT
>.|.|TRBV27|TRBJ2-2
CASRIAENTGELFF
TGTGCCAGCAGGATAGCGGAAAACACCGGGGAGCTGTTTTTT
>TRBD1|few|TRBV5-1|TRBJ1-4
CASSVGQGGEKLFF
TGCGCCAGCAGCGTCGGACAGGGTGGGGAAAAACTGTTTTTT
>.|.|TRBV18|TRBJ1-6
CASSPMLGDNSPLHF
TGTGCCAGCTCACCGATGTTAGGGGATAATTCACCCCTCCACTTT
>.|few|TRBV7-2|TRBJ1-1
CASSYRQLTEAFF
TGTGCCAGCAGCTATAGGCAACTGACTGAAGCTTTCTTT
>TRBD2|.|TRBV18|TRBJ2-3
CASSPGGGDTQYF
TGTGCCAGCTCACCGGGCGGGGGAGATACGCAGTATTTT
>.|.|TRBV20-1|TRBJ2-1
CSARGEYEQFF
TGCAGTGCTAGAGGAGAGTACGAGCAGTTCTTC
>.|.|TRBV12-2|TRBJ2-5
CASRLVRKLLSFTETQYF
TGTGCAAGTCGCTTAGTTCGTAAATTATTAAGTTTCACGGAGACCCAGTACTTC
>TRBD2|.|TRBV5-1|TRBJ2-3
CASSLGLAGSSTDTQYF
TGCGCCAGCAGCCTGGGACTAGCGGGATCTTCCACAGATACGCAGTATTTT
>.|many|TRBV2|TRBJ1-5
CASSAQGIWPQHF
TGTGCCAGCAGTGCGCAGGGTATTTGGCCCCAGCATTTT
>.|.|TRBV18|TRBJ2-7
CASSRAEAYEQYF
TGTGCCAGCTCGCGCGCCGAAGCCTACGAGCAGTACTTC
>.|.|TRBV6-6|TRBJ2-3
CASRLRGATTDTQYF
TGTGCCAGCAGGTTAAGAGGGGCCACAACAGATACGCAGTATTTT
>TRBD2|.|TRBV7-9|TRBJ2-1
CASSLPTRLAGARNEQFF
TGTGCCAGCAGCTTACCCACTAGACTAGCGGGAGCGAGGAATGAGCAGTTCTTC
>.|.|TRBV29-1|TRBJ2-3
CSVELSASDTQYF
TGCAGCGTTGAACTAAGCGCCTCAGATACGCAGTATTTT
>TRBD2|.|TRBV27|TRBJ2-1
CASSLQGTSGNNEQFF
TGTGCCAGCAGTCTGCAAGGGACTAGCGGAAACAATGAGCAGTTCTTC
>TRBD1|.|TRBV29-1|TRBJ1-4
CSVEDSTGDEKLFF
TGCAGCGTTGAAGATTCTACAGGGGATGAAAAACTGTTTTTT
>.|.|TRBV6-6|TRBJ1-5
CASSITGYSNQPQHF
TGTGCCAGCAGCATCACAGGTTATAGCAATCAGCCCCAGCATTTT
>.|.|TRBV4-1|TRBJ2-7
CASSRAPSSNYEQYF
TGCGCCAGCAGCCGAGCTCCTAGCTCCAACTACGAGCAGTACTTC
>.|once|TRBV6-5|TRBJ1-5
CASSYSYGSNQPQHF
TGTGCCAGCAGTTACTCTTACGGCAGCAATCAGCCCCAGCATTTT
>TRBD1|.|TRBV4-2|TRBJ1-2
CASSQLGMDRGNGYTF
TGTGCCAGCAGCCAACTAGGAATGGACAGGGGAAATGGCTACACCTTC
>.|.|TRBV7-9|TRBJ2-1
CASSPRMQSYNEQFF
TGTGCCAGCAGTCCACGGATGCAGTCCTACAATGAGCAGTTCTTC
>.|.|TRBV5-1|TRBJ2-1
CASSLVVGTVNEQFF
TGCGCCAGCAGCTTGGTTGTAGGTACGGTCAATGAGCAGTTCTTC
>TRBD2|few|TRBV5-1|TRBJ2-1
CASSFSAGTRLNYEQFF
TGCGCCAGCAGCTTCTCGGCCGGGACTAGACTGAACTATGAGCAGTTCTTC
>.|.|TRBV7-8|TRBJ1-2
CASSPGTLANYGYTF
TGTGCCAGCAGCCCCGGGACGCTAGCTAACTATGGCTACACCTTC
>TRBD2|.|TRBV7-8|TRBJ2-7
CASSLVQWGGPPEQYF
TGTGCCAGCAGCTTAGTGCAATGGGGGGGACCTCCCGAGCAGTACTTC
>TRBD1|.|TRBV4-1|TRBJ2-7
CASSQHRTGVSGEQYF
TGCGCCAGCAGCCAACACCGGACAGGGGTCTCTGGCGAGCAGTACTTC
>TRBD1|.|TRBV5-1|TRBJ1-2
CASSFGTGAESYTF
TGCGCCAGCAGCTTCGGGACAGGGGCCGAGAGCTACACCTTC